The table lists the clone carrying this T cell receptor (beta chain) with many counts. This sample is drawn from a study of identical twins. Template switching, a step in the protocol, added a universal primer site, and cDNA carried unique molecular identifiers. From the 5' RACE reads, TCRdb called clonotypes with MiXCR, one entry per CDR3 protein. The sample has about 470,000 distinct CDR3 sequences, 20% to 30% seen once. V shed 4 bases and J shed 5 bases, with 17 bases lying between them. The CDR3 sequence is 15 residues long. These data were also filed under a second study, of T cells expressing NK-cell markers. From that report: Most of the eight sequenced donors were HCMV-seropositive; one was seronegative. What restricted sorting to alpha-beta TCR T cells in several experiments was an anti-gamma-delta TCR antibody. The study did not resolve the HCMV specificity of expanded NKG2C+ T cell clones.

This TCR was sampled from a woman aged 18-35 years in good health. Sequencing was done on a sample of CD4+ T cells sorted from blood. The gene calls are TRBV12-3 or TRBV12-4 and TRBJ2-5; D gene unclear. The CDR3 spells CASSSSRSGAETQYF. The CDR3 DNA reads TGTGCCAGCAGTTCCTCCCGGTCCGGAGCCGAGACCCAGTACTTC.